This TCR beta chain was sequenced during a study of OX40 agonist ivuxolimab in advanced cancers. V lost 4 bases to trimming and J lost 0 bases, with 6 bases between them. In germline, CDR1 is SGHTA, CDR2 FQGTGA. The CDR3 extends over 13 amino acids. It was autoimmune disease history or systemic immunosuppression that excluded patients. Data came from immunoSEQ multiplex PCR; TCRdb stores just in-frame clones and leaves some out. The sample includes around 38,000 clones, approximately 81% of them seen just once. The chain combines TRBV7-3 with TRBJ2-5; D might be TRBD1 (6 bases). Sample: CD4+ or CD8+ T cells sorted from blood, taken in a trial of the OX40 agonist ivuxolimab. This clonotype originated in an adult with an advanced solid tumor such as melanoma, head and neck, liver or kidney cancer. DNA of the CDR3: TGTGCCAGCAGCTGGGACAACCAAGAGACCCAGTACTTC. Amino acids: CASSWDNQETQYF.